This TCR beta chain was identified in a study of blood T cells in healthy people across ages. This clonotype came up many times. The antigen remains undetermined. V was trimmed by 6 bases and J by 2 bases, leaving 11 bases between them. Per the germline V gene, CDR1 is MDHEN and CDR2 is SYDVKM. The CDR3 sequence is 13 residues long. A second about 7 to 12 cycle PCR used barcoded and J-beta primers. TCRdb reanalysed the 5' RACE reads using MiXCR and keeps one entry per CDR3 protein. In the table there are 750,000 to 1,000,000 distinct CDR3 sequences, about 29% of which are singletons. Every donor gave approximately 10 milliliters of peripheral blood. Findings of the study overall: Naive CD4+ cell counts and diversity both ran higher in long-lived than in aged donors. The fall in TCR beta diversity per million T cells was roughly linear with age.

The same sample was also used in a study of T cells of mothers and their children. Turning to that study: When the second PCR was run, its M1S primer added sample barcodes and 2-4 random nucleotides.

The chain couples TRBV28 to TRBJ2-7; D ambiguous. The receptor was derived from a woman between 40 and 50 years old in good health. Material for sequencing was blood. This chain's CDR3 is CASRGLSAYEQYF. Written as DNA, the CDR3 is TGTGCCAGCAGAGGCCTCAGCGCCTACGAGCAGTACTTC.